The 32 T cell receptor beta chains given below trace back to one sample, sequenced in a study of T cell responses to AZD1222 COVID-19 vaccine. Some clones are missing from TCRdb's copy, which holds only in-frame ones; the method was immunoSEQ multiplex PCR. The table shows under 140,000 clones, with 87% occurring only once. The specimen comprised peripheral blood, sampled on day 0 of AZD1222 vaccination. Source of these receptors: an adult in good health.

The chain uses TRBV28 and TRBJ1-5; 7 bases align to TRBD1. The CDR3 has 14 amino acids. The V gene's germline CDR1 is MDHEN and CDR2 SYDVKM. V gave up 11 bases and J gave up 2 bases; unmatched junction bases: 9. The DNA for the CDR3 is TGTGCCGACCAACCAGGGGGGGGCAATCAGCCCCAGCATTTT. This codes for CADQPGGGNQPQHF.

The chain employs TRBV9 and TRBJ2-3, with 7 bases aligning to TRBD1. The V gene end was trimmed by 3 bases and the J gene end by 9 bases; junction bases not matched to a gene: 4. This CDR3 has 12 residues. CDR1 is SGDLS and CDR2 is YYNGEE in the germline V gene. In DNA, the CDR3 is TGTGCCAGCAGCGAGACAGGGTCGACGCAGTATTTT. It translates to CASSETGSTQYF.

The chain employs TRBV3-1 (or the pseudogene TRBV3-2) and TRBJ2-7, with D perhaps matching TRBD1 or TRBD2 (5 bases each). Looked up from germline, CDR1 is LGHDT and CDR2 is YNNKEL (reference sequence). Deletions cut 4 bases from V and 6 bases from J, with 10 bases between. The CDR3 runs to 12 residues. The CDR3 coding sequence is TGTGCCAGCAGCCGCTTGAGGGGCGAGCAGTACTTC. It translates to CASSRLRGEQYF.

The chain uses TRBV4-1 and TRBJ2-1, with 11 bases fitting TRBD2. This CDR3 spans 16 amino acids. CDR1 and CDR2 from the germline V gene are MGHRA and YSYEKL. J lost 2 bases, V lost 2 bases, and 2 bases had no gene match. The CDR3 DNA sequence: TGCGCCAGCAGCCAACTACTAGCGGGGGCCTACAATGAGCAGTTCTTC. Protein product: CASSQLLAGAYNEQFF.

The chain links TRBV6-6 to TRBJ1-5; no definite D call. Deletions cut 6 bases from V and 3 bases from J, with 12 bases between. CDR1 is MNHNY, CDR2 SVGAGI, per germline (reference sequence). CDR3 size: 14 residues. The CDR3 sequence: CASRETGYNQPQHF. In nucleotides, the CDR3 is TGTGCCAGCAGAGAGACGGGTTACAATCAGCCCCAGCATTTT.

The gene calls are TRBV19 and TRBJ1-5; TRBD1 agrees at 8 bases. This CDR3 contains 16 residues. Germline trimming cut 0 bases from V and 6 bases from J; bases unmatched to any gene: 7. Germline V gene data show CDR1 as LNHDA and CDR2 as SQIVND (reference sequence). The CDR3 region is CASSIEGRGQGQPQHF. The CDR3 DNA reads TGTGCCAGTAGTATAGAGGGCAGGGGGCAGGGTCAGCCCCAGCATTTT.

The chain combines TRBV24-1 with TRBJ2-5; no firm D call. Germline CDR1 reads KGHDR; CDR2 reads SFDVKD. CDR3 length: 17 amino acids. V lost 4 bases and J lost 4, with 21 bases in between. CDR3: CATSDPYNLRGGETQYF. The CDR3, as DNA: TGTGCCACCAGTGACCCCTATAACCTCAGAGGTGGAGAGACCCAGTACTTC.

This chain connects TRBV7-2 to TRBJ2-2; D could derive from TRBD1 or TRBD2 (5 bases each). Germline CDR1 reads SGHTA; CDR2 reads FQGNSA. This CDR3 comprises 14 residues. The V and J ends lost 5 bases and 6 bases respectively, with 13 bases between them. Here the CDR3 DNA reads TGTGCCAGCAGCGGGACCTTCGGGGCCGGGGAGCTGTTTTTT. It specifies CASSGTFGAGELFF.

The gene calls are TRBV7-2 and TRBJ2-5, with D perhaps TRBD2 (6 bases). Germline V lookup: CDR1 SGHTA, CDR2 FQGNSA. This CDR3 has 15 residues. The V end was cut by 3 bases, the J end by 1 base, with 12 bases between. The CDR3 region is CASSFAGTAQETQYF. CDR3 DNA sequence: TGTGCCAGCAGCTTCGCCGGGACTGCCCAAGAGACCCAGTACTTC.

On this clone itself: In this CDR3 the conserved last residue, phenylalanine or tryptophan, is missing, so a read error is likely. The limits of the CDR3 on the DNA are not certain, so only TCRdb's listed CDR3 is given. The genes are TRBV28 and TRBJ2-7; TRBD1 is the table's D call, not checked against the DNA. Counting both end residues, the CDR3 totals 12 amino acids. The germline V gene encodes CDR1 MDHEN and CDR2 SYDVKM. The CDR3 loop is CASSSPNRVPYL.

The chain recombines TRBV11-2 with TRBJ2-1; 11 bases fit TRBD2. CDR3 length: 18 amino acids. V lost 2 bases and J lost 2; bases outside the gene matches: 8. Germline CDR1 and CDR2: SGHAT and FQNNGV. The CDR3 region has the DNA TGTGCCAGCAGCTTACTAGAGATTAGCGGGGGGGCCTACAATGAGCAGTTCTTC. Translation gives CASSLLEISGGAYNEQFF.

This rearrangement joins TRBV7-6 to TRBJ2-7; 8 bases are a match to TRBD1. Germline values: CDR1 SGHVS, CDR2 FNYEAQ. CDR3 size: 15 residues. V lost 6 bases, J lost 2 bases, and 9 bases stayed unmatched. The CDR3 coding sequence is TGTGCCAGCAGTAAGGGGACAGGACAAACCTACGAGCAGTACTTC. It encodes CASSKGTGQTYEQYF.

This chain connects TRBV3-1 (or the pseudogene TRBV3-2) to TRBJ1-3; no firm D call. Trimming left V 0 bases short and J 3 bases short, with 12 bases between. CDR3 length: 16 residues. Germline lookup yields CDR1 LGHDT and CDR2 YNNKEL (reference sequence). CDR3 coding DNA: TGTGCCAGCAGCCAAGATGCTGGGGTCGGTGGAAACACCATATATTTT. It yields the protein CASSQDAGVGGNTIYF.

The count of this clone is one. The CDR3 region is CASRQGGNSNQPQHF. The CDR3 DNA reads TGTGCCAGCAGGCAGGGGGGTAATAGCAATCAGCCCCAGCATTTT. The chain joins TRBV28 to TRBJ1-5; TRBD1 aligns across 7 bases. The trim removed 6 bases at V and 0 bases at J, leaving 5 bases unmatched. The CDR3 runs to 15 residues. Germline assignment: CDR1 MDHEN and CDR2 SYDVKM.

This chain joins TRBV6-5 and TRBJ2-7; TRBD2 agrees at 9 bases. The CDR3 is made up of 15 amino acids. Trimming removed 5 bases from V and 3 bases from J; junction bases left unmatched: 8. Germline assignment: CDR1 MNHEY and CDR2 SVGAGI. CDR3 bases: TGTGCCAGCAGTCGGGGATCTAGCGGGGACTACGAGCAGTACTTC. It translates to CASSRGSSGDYEQYF.

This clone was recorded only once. The CDR3 here is CATSDFARTGEAFF. The DNA for the CDR3 is TGTGCCACCAGTGATTTCGCCCGGACAGGTGAAGCTTTCTTT. The rearrangement links TRBV24-1 to TRBJ1-1, with 7 bases aligning to TRBD1. Germline V gene lookup returns CDR1 KGHDR and CDR2 SFDVKD. Trimming took 1 base from V and 7 from J; bases not matched to a gene: 5. CDR3 length: 14 amino acids.

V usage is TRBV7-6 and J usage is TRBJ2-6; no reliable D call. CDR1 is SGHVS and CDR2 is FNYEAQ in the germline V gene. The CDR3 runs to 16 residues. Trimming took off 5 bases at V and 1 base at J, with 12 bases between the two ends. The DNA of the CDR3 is TGTGCCAGCAGCCTTTCGGGCGCATCTGGGGCCAACGTCCTGACTTTC. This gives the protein CASSLSGASGANVLTF.

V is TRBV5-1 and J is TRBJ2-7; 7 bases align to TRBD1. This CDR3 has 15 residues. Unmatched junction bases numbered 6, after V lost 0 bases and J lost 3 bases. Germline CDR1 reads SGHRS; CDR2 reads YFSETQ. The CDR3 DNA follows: TGCGCCAGCAGCTTGGGGGTGACAGGGCTCTACGAGCAGTACTTC. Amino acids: CASSLGVTGLYEQYF.

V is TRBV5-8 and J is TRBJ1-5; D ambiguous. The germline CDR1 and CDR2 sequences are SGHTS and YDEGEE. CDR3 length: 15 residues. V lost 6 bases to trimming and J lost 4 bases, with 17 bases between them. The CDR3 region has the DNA TGTGCCAGCATCCCTGGGGTCCCAGCAAATCAGCCCCAGCATTTT. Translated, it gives CASIPGVPANQPQHF.

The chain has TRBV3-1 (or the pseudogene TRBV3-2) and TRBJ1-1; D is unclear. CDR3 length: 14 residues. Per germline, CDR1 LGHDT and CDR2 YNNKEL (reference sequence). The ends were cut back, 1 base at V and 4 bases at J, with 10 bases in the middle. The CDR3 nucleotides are TGTGCCAGCAGCCAAGGTGGGGTTGGCACTGAAGCTTTCTTT. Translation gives CASSQGGVGTEAFF.

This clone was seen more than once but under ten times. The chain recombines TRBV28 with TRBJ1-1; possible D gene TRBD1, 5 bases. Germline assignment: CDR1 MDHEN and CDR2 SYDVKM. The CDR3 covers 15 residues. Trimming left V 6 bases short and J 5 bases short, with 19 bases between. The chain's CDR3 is CASSPRGPRWTEAFF. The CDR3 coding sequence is TGTGCCAGCAGCCCGAGGGGCCCGAGATGGACTGAAGCTTTCTTT.

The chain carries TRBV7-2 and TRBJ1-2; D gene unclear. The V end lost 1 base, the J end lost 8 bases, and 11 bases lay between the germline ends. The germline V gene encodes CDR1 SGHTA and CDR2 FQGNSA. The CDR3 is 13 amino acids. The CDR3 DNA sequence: TGTGCCAGCAGCTTAGACCCTTCGGGGGGCTACACCTTC. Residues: CASSLDPSGGYTF.

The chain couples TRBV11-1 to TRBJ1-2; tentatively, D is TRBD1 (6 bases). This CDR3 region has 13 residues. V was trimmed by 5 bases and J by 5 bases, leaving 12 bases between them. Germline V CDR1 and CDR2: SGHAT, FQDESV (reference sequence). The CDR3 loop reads CASSPPTGYGYTF. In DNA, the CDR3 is TGTGCCAGCAGCCCCCCCACAGGGTATGGCTACACCTTC.

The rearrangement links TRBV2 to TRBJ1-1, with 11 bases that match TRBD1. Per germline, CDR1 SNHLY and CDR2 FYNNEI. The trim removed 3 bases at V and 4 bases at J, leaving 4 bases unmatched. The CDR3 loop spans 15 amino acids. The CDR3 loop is CASSEDRGRGTEAFF. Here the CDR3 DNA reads TGTGCCAGCAGTGAGGACAGGGGGCGGGGCACTGAAGCTTTCTTT.

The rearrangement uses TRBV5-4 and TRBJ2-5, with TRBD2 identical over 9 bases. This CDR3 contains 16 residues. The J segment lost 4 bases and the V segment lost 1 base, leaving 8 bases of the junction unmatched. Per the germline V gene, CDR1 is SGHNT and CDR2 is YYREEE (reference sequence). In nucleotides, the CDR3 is TGTGCCAGCAGCTTGATCGGGACTAGCATTGGAGAGACCCAGTACTTC. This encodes CASSLIGTSIGETQYF.

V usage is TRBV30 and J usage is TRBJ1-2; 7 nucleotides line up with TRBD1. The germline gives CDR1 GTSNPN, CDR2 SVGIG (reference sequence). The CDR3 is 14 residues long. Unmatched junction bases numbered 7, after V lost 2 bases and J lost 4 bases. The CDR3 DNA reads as TGTGCCTGGAGTAGAACGGGACAGTTCTATGGCTACACCTTC. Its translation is CAWSRTGQFYGYTF.

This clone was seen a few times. This CDR3 reads CASSRKAGSLYGELFF. The DNA of the CDR3 is TGTGCCAGCAGCCGAAAAGCGGGATCACTATACGGGGAGCTGTTTTTT. The chain recombines TRBV11-3 with TRBJ2-2; the match to TRBD2 covers 7 bases. Germline CDR1 and CDR2: SGHNT and YENEEA. CDR3 length: 16 amino acids. V was clipped by 5 bases and J by 7 bases; unmatched bases: 13.

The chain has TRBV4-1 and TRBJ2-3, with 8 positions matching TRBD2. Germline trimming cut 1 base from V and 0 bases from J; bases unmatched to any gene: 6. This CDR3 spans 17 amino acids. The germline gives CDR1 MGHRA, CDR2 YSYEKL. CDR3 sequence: CASSQGAGGSSTDTQYF. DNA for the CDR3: TGCGCCAGCAGCCAAGGTGCGGGAGGATCTAGCACAGATACGCAGTATTTT.

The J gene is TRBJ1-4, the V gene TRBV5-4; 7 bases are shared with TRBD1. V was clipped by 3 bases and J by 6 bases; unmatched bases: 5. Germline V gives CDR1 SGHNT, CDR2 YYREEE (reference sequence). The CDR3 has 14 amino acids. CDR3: CASSSTGKDEKLFF. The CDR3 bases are TGTGCCAGCAGCTCGACAGGGAAGGATGAAAAACTGTTTTTT.

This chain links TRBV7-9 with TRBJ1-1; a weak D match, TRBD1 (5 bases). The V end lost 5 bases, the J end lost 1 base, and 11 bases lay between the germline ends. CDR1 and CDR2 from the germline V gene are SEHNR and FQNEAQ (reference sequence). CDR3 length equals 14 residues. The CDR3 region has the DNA TGTGCCAGCAGCATACAGGTAACGAACACTGAAGCTTTCTTT. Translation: CASSIQVTNTEAFF.

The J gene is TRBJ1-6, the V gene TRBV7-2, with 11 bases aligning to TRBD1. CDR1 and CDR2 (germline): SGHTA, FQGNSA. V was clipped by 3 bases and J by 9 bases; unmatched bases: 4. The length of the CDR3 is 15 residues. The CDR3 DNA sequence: TGTGCCAGCAGCTTCTCCGGGACAGGGGGTTCACCCCTCCACTTT. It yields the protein CASSFSGTGGSPLHF. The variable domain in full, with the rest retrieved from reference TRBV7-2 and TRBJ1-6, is GAGVSQSPSNKVTEKGKDVELRCDPISGHTALYWYRQSLGQGLEFLIYFQGNSAPDKSGLPSDRFSAERTGGSVSTLTIQRTQQEDSAVYLCASSFSGTGGSPLHFGNGTRLTVT.

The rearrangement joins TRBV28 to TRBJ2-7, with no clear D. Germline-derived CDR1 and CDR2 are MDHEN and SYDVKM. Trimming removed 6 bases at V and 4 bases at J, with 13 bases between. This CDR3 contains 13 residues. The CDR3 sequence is CASRSGGRYEQYF. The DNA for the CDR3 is TGTGCCAGCAGGTCCGGCGGTCGATACGAGCAGTACTTC.